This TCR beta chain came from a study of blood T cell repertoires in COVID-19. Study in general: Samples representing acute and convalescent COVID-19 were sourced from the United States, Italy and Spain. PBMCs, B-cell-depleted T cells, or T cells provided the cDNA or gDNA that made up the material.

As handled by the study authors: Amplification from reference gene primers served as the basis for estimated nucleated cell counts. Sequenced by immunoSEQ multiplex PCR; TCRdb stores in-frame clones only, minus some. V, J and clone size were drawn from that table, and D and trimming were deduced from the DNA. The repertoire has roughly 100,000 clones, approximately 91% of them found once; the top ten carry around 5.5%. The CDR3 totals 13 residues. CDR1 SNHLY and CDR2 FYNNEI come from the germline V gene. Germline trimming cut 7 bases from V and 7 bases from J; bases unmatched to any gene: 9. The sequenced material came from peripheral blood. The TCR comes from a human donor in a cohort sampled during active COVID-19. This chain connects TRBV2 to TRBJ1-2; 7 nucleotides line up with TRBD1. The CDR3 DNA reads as TGTGCCAGCATTCAGACAGGGCAGGGTGGCTACACCTTC. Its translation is CASIQTGQGGYTF.